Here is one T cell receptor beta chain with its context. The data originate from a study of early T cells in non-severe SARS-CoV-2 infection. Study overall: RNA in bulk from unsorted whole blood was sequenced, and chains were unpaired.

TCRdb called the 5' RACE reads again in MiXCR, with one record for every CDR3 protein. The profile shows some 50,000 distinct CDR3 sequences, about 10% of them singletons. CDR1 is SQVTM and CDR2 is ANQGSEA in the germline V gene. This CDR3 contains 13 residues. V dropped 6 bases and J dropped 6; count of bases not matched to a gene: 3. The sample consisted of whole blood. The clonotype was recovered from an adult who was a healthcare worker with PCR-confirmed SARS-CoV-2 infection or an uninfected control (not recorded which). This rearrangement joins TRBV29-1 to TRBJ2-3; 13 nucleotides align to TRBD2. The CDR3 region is CSVGTSGADTQYF. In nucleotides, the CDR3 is TGCAGCGTGGGGACTAGCGGGGCCGATACGCAGTATTTT.